The 12 T cell receptor beta chains given below trace back to one sample, sequenced in a study of cytomegalovirus exposure and HLA in healthy donors. Vbeta (60) and Jbeta (13) primers were used in the PCR. The protocol was immunoSEQ multiplex PCR, while the TCRdb copy is restricted to in-frame clones and leaves out a portion. The sample consists of over 200,000 clones, 75% to 85% of them appearing once. Sequenced input: PBMCs. These receptors were obtained from an older woman in good health and CMV-seropositive.

The chain carries TRBV28 and TRBJ1-1, with 12 bases fitting TRBD1. Looked up from germline, CDR1 is MDHEN and CDR2 is SYDVKM. With 4 bases clipped from V and 11 bases from J, the junction kept 11 bases outside the gene matches. The CDR3 is 15 residues long. The DNA of the CDR3 is TGTGCCAGCAGTTCACCTGGGACAGGGGGCTTCTCCGCTTTCTTT. This codes for CASSSPGTGGFSAFF. The variable domain in full, completed from reference TRBV28 and TRBJ1-1, reads DVKVTQSSRYLVKRTGEKVFLECVQDMDHENMFWYRQDPGLGLRLIYFSYDVKMKEKGDIPEGYSVSREKKERFSLILESASTNQTSMYLCASSSPGTGGFSAFFGQGTRLTVV.

This clone was observed a handful of times. The chain couples TRBV19 to TRBJ2-2; a weak D match, TRBD2 (5 bases). The ends were cut back, 7 bases at V and 14 bases at J, with 26 bases in the middle. Germline loops: CDR1 LNHDA, CDR2 SQIVND (reference sequence). The CDR3 covers 15 residues. CDR3 coding DNA: TGTGCCAGTACCCCTAGGCATGCGGGTAGTATCCGACTGTTTTTT. Its translation is CASTPRHAGSIRLFF.

The chain employs TRBV2 and TRBJ1-3; 7 bases line up with TRBD1. Trimming took 5 bases from V and 4 from J; bases not matched to a gene: 8. Germline V gene lookup returns CDR1 SNHLY and CDR2 FYNNEI. CDR3 length: 15 residues. The DNA of the CDR3 is TGTGCCAGCAGTAGGGACAGCCGCGGAGGAAACACCATATATTTT. This encodes CASSRDSRGGNTIYF.

The chain employs TRBV28 and TRBJ2-5, with TRBD2 matching 8 bases. Germline assignment: CDR1 MDHEN and CDR2 SYDVKM. The V gene end was trimmed by 1 base and the J gene end by 5 bases; junction bases not matched to a gene: 6. This CDR3 is built from 15 residues. CDR3 bases: TGTGCCAGCAGTTTATCAGGCGGGGGGAGGGAGACCCAGTACTTC. Its protein is CASSLSGGGRETQYF.

V gene TRBV5-6 combines with J gene TRBJ1-2; TRBD1 matches at 9 bases. Germline V CDR1 and CDR2: SGHDT, YYEEEE. The junction had 12 bases not matched to a gene; V was cut back by 2 bases and J by 10 bases. The CDR3 extends over 15 amino acids. The CDR3 protein is CASSFPSGQGITYTF. CDR3 DNA sequence: TGTGCCAGCAGCTTTCCCTCGGGACAGGGTATCACCTACACCTTC.

The chain couples TRBV7-9 to TRBJ2-7; 12 nucleotides align to TRBD2. V was clipped by 5 bases and J by 3 bases; unmatched bases: 5. The CDR3 is made up of 15 amino acids. CDR1 is SEHNR and CDR2 is FQNEAQ in the germline V gene (reference sequence). CDR3 DNA: TGTGCCAGCAGCCTTGGACTAGCGGGAATCTACGAGCAGTACTTC. It translates to CASSLGLAGIYEQYF.

In its sample, this clone was seen once. The rearrangement uses TRBV5-4 and TRBJ2-3, with a weak D call TRBD1 (6 bases). The CDR3 length is 16 residues. Germline CDR1 SGHNT, CDR2 YYREEE (reference sequence). V was pared by 0 bases and J by 1 base, with 12 bases between. In DNA, the CDR3 is TGTGCCAGCAGCTTGGGTGCAGGGGTCCGCACAGATACGCAGTATTTT. This encodes CASSLGAGVRTDTQYF.

The V gene is TRBV7-9, the J gene TRBJ1-1; TRBD1 might be the D (5 bases). The germline V gene encodes CDR1 SEHNR and CDR2 FQNEAQ (reference sequence). V shed 6 bases and J shed 0 bases, with 14 bases lying between them. CDR3 length: 15 amino acids. CDR3 in DNA: TGTGCCAGCAGGGGGAGGGGTGGGGTGAACACTGAAGCTTTCTTT. Amino acid sequence: CASRGRGGVNTEAFF.

CDR3 protein: CATKRLAEFTDTQYF. The CDR3 nucleotides read TGTGCCACTAAACGACTAGCGGAATTCACAGATACGCAGTATTTT. The chain has TRBV19 and TRBJ2-3, with 9 bases that match TRBD2. The J segment lost 2 bases and the V segment lost 10 bases, leaving 10 bases of the junction unmatched. Looked up from germline, CDR1 is LNHDA and CDR2 is SQIVND (reference sequence). This CDR3 has 15 residues. Full variable domain (missing parts from reference TRBV19 and TRBJ2-3): DGGITQSPKYLFRKEGQNVTLSCEQNLNHDAMYWYRQDPGQGLRLIYYSQIVNDFQKGDIAEGYSVSREKKESFPLTVTSAQKNPTAFYLCATKRLAEFTDTQYFGPGTRLTVL.

CDR3 DNA sequence: TGTGCCAGCAGTCCGGCACAGGGGGGGGGAGAGACCCAGTACTTC. Protein sequence: CASSPAQGGGETQYF. The V call is TRBV28, the J call TRBJ2-5; perhaps TRBD1 as D (8 bases). CDR1 is MDHEN, CDR2 SYDVKM, per germline. The CDR3 spans 15 residues. V was cut by 5 bases and J by 4 bases, with 17 bases left in between. Together with reference TRBV28 and TRBJ2-5, the CDR3 gives the full variable domain: DVKVTQSSRYLVKRTGEKVFLECVQDMDHENMFWYRQDPGLGLRLIYFSYDVKMKEKGDIPEGYSVSREKKERFSLILESASTNQTSMYLCASSPAQGGGETQYFGPGTRLLVL.

This clone was detected only a few times. The V call is TRBV7-2, the J call TRBJ1-1; 7 positions match TRBD1. Germline V gives CDR1 SGHTA, CDR2 FQGNSA. The CDR3 is 15 amino acids. J lost 0 bases, V lost 3 bases, and 4 bases had no gene match. The CDR3 DNA follows: TGTGCCAGCAGCTTCACAGGGGCGATGAACACTGAAGCTTTCTTT. Its protein product is CASSFTGAMNTEAFF.

This chain joins TRBV13 and TRBJ2-5; 11 nucleotides align to TRBD2. V was pared by 0 bases and J by 5 bases, with 2 bases of the junction left unmatched. The V gene's germline CDR1 is PRHDT and CDR2 FYEKMQ (reference sequence). The CDR3 runs 15 residues. The CDR3 DNA follows: TGTGCCAGCAGCTTAGGTCCTAGCGGGAGGGAGACCCAGTACTTC. It is translated as CASSLGPSGRETQYF. The whole variable domain, filled in from reference TRBV13 and TRBJ2-5, reads AAGVIQSPRHLIKEKRETATLKCYPIPRHDTVYWYQQGPGQDPQFLISFYEKMQSDKGSIPDRFSAQQFSDYHSELNMSSLELGDSALYFCASSLGPSGRETQYFGPGTRLLVL.